These T cell receptor beta chains were read from a single sample in a study of cytomegalovirus exposure and HLA in healthy donors. Measured with immunoSEQ multiplex PCR; TCRdb has only the in-frame clones, and not every one. The sample holds 85,000 to 110,000 clones, almost 80% seen once. The source material was PBMCs. The receptors were sampled from a man in his fifties or sixties in good health and CMV-seropositive. Both conserved end residues are part of each CDR3. The order of the fields is clone size, D gene, V gene, J gene, CDR3 DNA, CDR3 protein. A D gene is named only where the DNA matches it firmly. Clone size is stated in some rows and not others, as once, few, many or a class when expanded.

NA	TRBD1	TRBV11-2	TRBJ2-7	TGTGCCAGCAGCTCCGGACAGGGGCCTTCCTACGAGCAGTACTTC	CASSSGQGPSYEQYF
NA	TRBD1	TRBV11-3	TRBJ2-5	TGTGCCAGCAGCTTAGGGGACAGGGCTGGATTCGGGACCCAGTACTTC	CASSLGDRAGFGTQYF
NA	TRBD2	TRBV5-1	TRBJ2-5	TGCGCCAGCAGCTCGGGACTAATCGGAGAGACCCAGTACTTC	CASSSGLIGETQYF
NA	NA	TRBV19	TRBJ1-1	TGTGCCACCGAGGACAGAATGAACACTGAAGCTTTCTTT	CATEDRMNTEAFF
NA	NA	TRBV27	TRBJ2-2	TGTGCCAGCAGTTTCCGGTTCGGGGACACCGGGGAGCTGTTTTTT	CASSFRFGDTGELFF
few	NA	TRBV6-6	TRBJ1-2	TGTGCCAGCAGTTACTTCGGGACGGGGGAAGGCTACACCTTC	CASSYFGTGEGYTF
NA	TRBD2	TRBV11-3	TRBJ2-3	TGTGCCAGCAGCGCGGGACTAGTAGGAGAGGGGACAGATACGCAGTATTTT	CASSAGLVGEGTDTQYF
few	TRBD2	TRBV7-9	TRBJ2-2	TGTGCCAGCAGACGACTAGCGGTCAACACCGGGGAGCTGTTTTTT	CASRRLAVNTGELFF
NA	NA	TRBV28	TRBJ2-2	TGTGCCAGCAGTTCCCGGGACACCATCACCGGGGAGCTGTTTTTT	CASSSRDTITGELFF
NA	NA	TRBV2	TRBJ2-5	TGTGCCAGCACCCTAAACAGGGTTGGCGAGACCCAGTACTTC	CASTLNRVGETQYF
few	TRBD2	TRBV5-1	TRBJ2-7	TGCGCCAGCAGCTCGATCCGGGGGGGTATCCACGAGCAGTACTTC	CASSSIRGGIHEQYF
NA	NA	TRBV28	TRBJ1-5	TGTGCCAGTGAATCGGGACTAAAGGATCAGCCCCAGCATTTT	CASESGLKDQPQHF
NA	TRBD1	TRBV13	TRBJ2-7	TGTGCCAGCCGCCCCGGGACAGGGGGCTTCCACGAGCAGTACTTC	CASRPGTGGFHEQYF
NA	TRBD2	TRBV28	TRBJ2-5	TGTGCCAGCAGATCCGGGACTATCCCAGAGACCCAGTACTTC	CASRSGTIPETQYF
NA	NA	TRBV7-8	TRBJ2-7	TGTGCCAGCAGCTTAGAGATAGCCTACGAGCAGTACTTC	CASSLEIAYEQYF
NA	NA	TRBV7-9	TRBJ2-7	TGTGCCAGCAGCCCACCAGGACAGAGCTACGAGCAGTACTTC	CASSPPGQSYEQYF
few	NA	TRBV5-4	TRBJ1-4	TGTGCCAGCAGCTCGTCCGGGGGGCTAGGGGAAAAACTGTTTTTT	CASSSSGGLGEKLFF
NA	NA	TRBV27	TRBJ2-7	TGTGCCAGCAGTGGTCGTGGGCTTCAGTACTTC	CASSGRGLQYF
NA	NA	TRBV27	TRBJ2-1	TGTGCCAGCAAATTATCCCTAAACAATGAGCAGTTCTTC	CASKLSLNNEQFF
NA	TRBD1	TRBV27	TRBJ2-6	TGTGCCAGCAGTTTTACAGGGGCTGGGGCCAACGTCCTGACTTTC	CASSFTGAGANVLTF
NA	NA	TRBV2	TRBJ2-5	TGTGCCAGCAGTGAAAGCAGAGGGCAAGAGACCCAGTACTTC	CASSESRGQETQYF
NA	TRBD1	TRBV10-3	TRBJ2-2	TGTGCCATCACGCAGGGGGATGTCGGGGAGCTGTTTTTT	CAITQGDVGELFF
NA	NA	TRBV27	TRBJ2-7	TGTGCCAGCAGTTTGGGGAGTGGGGGGTCCTACGAGCAGTACTTC	CASSLGSGGSYEQYF
once	TRBD2	TRBV27	TRBJ2-1	TGTGCCAGCAGTACAGAAGCGGGAACCTACAATGAGCAGTTCTTC	CASSTEAGTYNEQFF
once	TRBD2	TRBV5-1	TRBJ2-1	TGCGCCAGCAGGATTGGGACTAGCGCTAACAATGAGCAGTTCTTC	CASRIGTSANNEQFF
few	NA	TRBV6-1	TRBJ1-5	TGTGCCAGCAGTGAATGGGAGGGGGAAAGAGCGCCCCAGCATTTT	CASSEWEGERAPQHF
NA	TRBD1	TRBV6-5	TRBJ2-2	TGTGCCAGCAGGGTGCCAGGGGGCGACACCGGGGAGCTGTTTTTT	CASRVPGGDTGELFF
once	NA	TRBV7-3	TRBJ1-1	TGTGCCAGCAGCTTAACAGGGGGGGACACTGAAGCTTTCTTT	CASSLTGGDTEAFF
NA	TRBD2	TRBV19	TRBJ2-3	TGTGCCAGTAGTATTGGCGGGAGGCTCACAGATACGCAGTATTTT	CASSIGGRLTDTQYF
NA	TRBD1	TRBV7-3	TRBJ1-3	TGTGCCAGCAGCCGGACAGGGTCTGGAAACACCATATATTTT	CASSRTGSGNTIYF
NA	TRBD2	TRBV7-7	TRBJ2-7	TGTGCCAGCAGCCTGAGGGTACGGGGAGCGGGGCACGACTCCTACGAGCAGTACTTC	CASSLRVRGAGHDSYEQYF
NA	NA	TRBV21-1	TRBJ2-3	TGTGCCAGCAAACTGGACAGGAACACAGATACGCAGTATTTT	CASKLDRNTDTQYF
few	TRBD1	TRBV19	TRBJ1-5	TGTGCCAGTAGTATAGAGTTTTCCTTTGGACAGGGTGGTCAGCCCCAGCATTTT	CASSIEFSFGQGGQPQHF
NA	TRBD2	TRBV7-3	TRBJ2-2	TGTGCCAGCAGCCTCCAACCGGGACTAAACACCGGGGAGCTGTTTTTT	CASSLQPGLNTGELFF
NA	TRBD1	TRBV28	TRBJ1-5	TGTGCCAGCAGTTTCGGCAGACCGGACAGGGGCAGACAGCCCCAGCATTTT	CASSFGRPDRGRQPQHF
once	NA	TRBV18	TRBJ1-2	TGTGCCGTCCGACTTAATGGCGGCGCAACTTATGGCTACACCTTC	CAVRLNGGATYGYTF
once	NA	TRBV9	TRBJ2-1	TGTGCCAGCAGCGCGGACTACCGGAATGAGCAGTTCTTC	CASSADYRNEQFF
NA	NA	TRBV5-6	TRBJ1-3	TGTGCCAGCAGCTTCAGGGCCAGCTCTGGAAACACCATATATTTT	CASSFRASSGNTIYF
NA	NA	TRBV28	TRBJ1-6	TGTGCCAGCACCGGGGGGCAGGGGTCCTCCTATAATTCACCTCTCCACTTT	CASTGGQGSSYNSPLHF
NA	NA	TRBV28	TRBJ2-3	TGTGCCAGCATTGAGGCGGGCCCCCATACGCAGTATTTT	CASIEAGPHTQYF
NA	TRBD2	TRBV6-4	TRBJ2-1	TGTGCCAGCAGTATCTACCTAGCGGGAGTTGCTGAGCAGTTCTTC	CASSIYLAGVAEQFF
NA	TRBD1	TRBV19	TRBJ2-1	TGTGCCAGTAGCCGAACCCCGGGACAGGGGGCGGATGAGCAGTTCTTC	CASSRTPGQGADEQFF
NA	NA	TRBV15	TRBJ2-7	TGTGCCACCAGCCTACTCCTAGACTCCTACGAGCAGTACTTC	CATSLLLDSYEQYF
NA	NA	TRBV4-1	TRBJ2-5	TGCGCCAGCAGCAGTCGGGGAGAGACCCAGTACTTC	CASSSRGETQYF
NA	NA	TRBV4-2	TRBJ2-7	TGTGCCAGCAGCCATGGCAGGGTTTTAGTGGATGAGCAGTACTTC	CASSHGRVLVDEQYF
NA	TRBD1	TRBV28	TRBJ2-3	TGTGCCAGCAGCCAGGGGGCGGAGAACACAGATACGCAGTATTTT	CASSQGAENTDTQYF
NA	TRBD2	TRBV18	TRBJ2-2	TGTGCCAGCTCACTGCAGGGAGGGGACACCGGGGAGCTGTTTTTT	CASSLQGGDTGELFF
NA	NA	TRBV5-1	TRBJ2-6	TGCGCCAGCAGCCAAACCGGCTCCATGGGGGGTGGGGCCAACGTCCTGACTTTC	CASSQTGSMGGGANVLTF
NA	TRBD2	TRBV19	TRBJ2-7	TGTGCCAGTAGTGAAGGGACCACTAGCGGGAGTTCCTACGAGCAGTACTTC	CASSEGTTSGSSYEQYF
NA	NA	TRBV7-2	TRBJ2-7	TGTGCCAGCAGCGTATTATACGAGCAGTACTTC	CASSVLYEQYF
NA	NA	TRBV5-1	TRBJ2-2	TGCGCCAGCAGCTTGGCTTGGGGCCAATCCGGGGAGCTGTTTTTT	CASSLAWGQSGELFF
NA	NA	TRBV11-2	TRBJ2-7	TGTGCCAGCAGCCAAGGCGGGGGCCCAAGTTCCTACGAGCAGTACTTC	CASSQGGGPSSYEQYF
NA	NA	TRBV11-2	TRBJ2-1	TGTGCCAGCAGCCAAAAGACTAGCTACAATGAGCAGTTCTTC	CASSQKTSYNEQFF
NA	TRBD2	TRBV5-4	TRBJ2-7	TGTGCCAGCAGCTCCCGGGTAGCGGGACCGAACGAGCAGTACTTC	CASSSRVAGPNEQYF
NA	NA	TRBV5-5	TRBJ2-1	TGTGCCAGCAGCTTGGTTGGGACTCGCGCCTCCTACAATGAGCAGTTCTTC	CASSLVGTRASYNEQFF
NA	NA	TRBV28	TRBJ2-5	TGTGCCAGCAGTACGGCGGGAAGAGAGACCCAGTACTTC	CASSTAGRETQYF
NA	TRBD1	TRBV18	TRBJ1-1	TGTGCCAGCTCACCGGGACAGTATGAAGCTTTCTTT	CASSPGQYEAFF